Listed here are 8 T cell receptor beta chains from one sample, sequenced in a study of cytomegalovirus exposure and HLA in healthy donors. Both 60 Vbeta primers and 13 Jbeta primers went into the PCR. TCRdb's table, derived via immunoSEQ multiplex PCR, lists solely in-frame clones and lacks some. Of 200,000 or so clones listed, about three quarters were seen once; the top ten hold around 2%. The specimen was PBMCs. These receptors originate from a man between 18 and 35 years old in good health and CMV-seronegative.

The CDR3 sequence is CASSLTHTDTQYF. The DNA for the CDR3 is TGTGCCAGCAGTCTAACTCACACAGATACGCAGTATTTT. The chain uses TRBV28 and TRBJ2-3; D is unclear. Germline CDR1 reads MDHEN; CDR2 reads SYDVKM. The CDR3 totals 13 residues. V shed 5 bases and J shed 2 bases, with 8 bases lying between them.

J is TRBJ2-3 and V is TRBV6-5; possibly TRBD1 for D (5 bases). The CDR3 is 15 residues long. V was trimmed by 0 bases and J by 4 bases, leaving 11 bases between them. Germline loops: CDR1 MNHEY, CDR2 SVGAGI. For the CDR3, the DNA is TGTGCCAGCAGTTACTCATCAGGGATCGCAGATACGCAGTATTTT. It yields the protein CASSYSSGIADTQYF.

The V call is TRBV2, the J call TRBJ2-3, with 8 bases aligning to TRBD2. V shed 4 bases and J 0 bases; nucleotides not matched to a gene: 9. From germline, CDR1 is SNHLY and CDR2 FYNNEI. The CDR3 is made up of 17 amino acids. The chain's CDR3 is CASSASGSGSSTDTQYF. The DNA of the CDR3 is TGTGCCAGCAGTGCTAGCGGGTCGGGATCTAGCACAGATACGCAGTATTTT. Complete variable domain (other parts from reference TRBV2 and TRBJ2-3): EPEVTQTPSHQVTQMGQEVILRCVPISNHLYFYWYRQILGQKVEFLVSFYNNEISEKSEIFDDQFSVERPDGSNFTLKIRSTKLEDSAMYFCASSASGSGSSTDTQYFGPGTRLTVL.

This chain connects TRBV4-2 to TRBJ2-7; 8 bases agree with TRBD2. Losses at the gene ends were 0 bases for V and 3 bases for J; bases not matched to a gene: 10. The CDR3 is 17 amino acids. In germline, CDR1 is LGHNA, CDR2 YNFKEQ. The CDR3 here is CASSQEGGGTGGYEQYF. As DNA, the CDR3 is TGTGCCAGCAGCCAAGAGGGCGGGGGGACGGGAGGCTACGAGCAGTACTTC.

The sample holds one count of this clone. The CDR3: CASSLWATSPSYNEQFF. CDR3 nucleotide sequence: TGTGCCAGCAGTTTATGGGCTACTAGTCCCTCCTACAATGAGCAGTTCTTC. The genes are TRBV27 and TRBJ2-1; D may be TRBD2 (5 bases). The ends were cut back, 1 base at V and 0 bases at J, with 13 bases in the middle. The CDR3 spans 17 residues. Germline V gene data show CDR1 as MNHEY and CDR2 as SMNVEV (reference sequence).

This clone occurred a few times. The genes are TRBV5-1 and TRBJ1-2; D gene uncertain. Trimming left V 4 bases short and J 0 bases short, with 7 bases between. The CDR3 extends over 13 amino acids. The germline V gene encodes CDR1 SGHRS and CDR2 YFSETQ. This chain's CDR3 is CASSPLPNYGYTF. The CDR3 nucleotides are TGCGCCAGCAGCCCACTCCCTAACTATGGCTACACCTTC.

The genes are TRBV6-1 and TRBJ2-5; D might be TRBD2 (5 bases). V was pared by 5 bases and J by 2 bases, with 15 bases between. The CDR3 has 15 residues. The germline V gene has CDR1 MNHNS and CDR2 SASEGT. CDR3 sequence (DNA): TGTGCCAGCAGTCTTCTCGGGGAGAATCAAGAGACCCAGTACTTC. Translation gives CASSLLGENQETQYF.

The rearrangement links TRBV5-1 to TRBJ1-2; D perhaps matches TRBD1 (6 bases). CDR1 SGHRS and CDR2 YFSETQ come from the germline V gene. The CDR3 is 14 amino acids. V gave up 4 bases and J gave up 4 bases, with 14 bases separating them. The CDR3 loop is CASSPSTGTYGYTF. DNA for the CDR3: TGCGCCAGCAGCCCCTCGACAGGAACCTATGGCTACACCTTC.